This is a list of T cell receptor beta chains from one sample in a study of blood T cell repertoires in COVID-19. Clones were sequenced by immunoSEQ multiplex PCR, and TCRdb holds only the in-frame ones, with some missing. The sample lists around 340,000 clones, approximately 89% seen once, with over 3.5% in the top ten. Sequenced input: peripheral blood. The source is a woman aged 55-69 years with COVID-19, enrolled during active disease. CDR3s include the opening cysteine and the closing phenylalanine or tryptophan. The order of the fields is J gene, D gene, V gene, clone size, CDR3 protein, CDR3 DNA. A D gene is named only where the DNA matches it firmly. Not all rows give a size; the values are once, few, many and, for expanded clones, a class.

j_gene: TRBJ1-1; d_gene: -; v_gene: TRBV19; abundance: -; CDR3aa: CASSPGRGTEAFF; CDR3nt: TGTGCCAGTAGTCCGGGCCGGGGAACTGAAGCTTTCTTT
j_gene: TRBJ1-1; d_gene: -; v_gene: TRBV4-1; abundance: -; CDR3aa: CASSRRTGLNTEAFF; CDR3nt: TGCGCCAGCAGCCGACGAACAGGGTTGAACACTGAAGCTTTCTTT
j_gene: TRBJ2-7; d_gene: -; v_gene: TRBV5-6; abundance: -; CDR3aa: CASSSGLYEQYF; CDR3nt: TGTGCCAGCAGCTCGGGACTTTACGAGCAGTACTTC
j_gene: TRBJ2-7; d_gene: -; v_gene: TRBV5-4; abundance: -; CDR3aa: CASSLGRGTGEQYF; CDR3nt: TGTGCCAGCAGCTTGGGGAGGGGAACTGGAGAGCAGTACTTC
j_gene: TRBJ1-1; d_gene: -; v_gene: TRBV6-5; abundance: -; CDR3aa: CASRVGGLNTEAFF; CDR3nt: TGTGCCAGCAGAGTGGGGGGGTTGAACACTGAAGCTTTCTTT
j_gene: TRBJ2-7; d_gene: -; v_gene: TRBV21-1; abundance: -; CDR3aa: CASSNRDRVFYEQYF; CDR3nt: TGTGCCAGCAGCAACCGGGACAGGGTTTTCTACGAGCAGTACTTC
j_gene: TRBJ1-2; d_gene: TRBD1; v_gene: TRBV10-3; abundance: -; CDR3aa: CAISGQGPTAGYTF; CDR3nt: TGTGCCATCAGTGGACAGGGACCGACTGCTGGCTACACCTTC
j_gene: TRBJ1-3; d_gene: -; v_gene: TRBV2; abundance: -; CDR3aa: CASSILGSSGNTIYF; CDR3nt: TGTGCCAGCAGTATCCTCGGGAGCTCTGGAAACACCATATATTTT
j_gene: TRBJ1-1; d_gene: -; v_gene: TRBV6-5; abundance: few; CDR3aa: CASRLQVNTEAFF; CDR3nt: TGTGCCAGCAGGCTACAGGTCAACACTGAAGCTTTCTTT
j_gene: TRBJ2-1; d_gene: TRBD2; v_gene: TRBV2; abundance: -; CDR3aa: CASSDPGGANEQFF; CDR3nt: TGTGCCAGCAGTGACCCGGGGGGGGCTAATGAGCAGTTCTTC
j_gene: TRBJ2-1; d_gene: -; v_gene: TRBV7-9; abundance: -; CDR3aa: CASSWGLITYNEQFF; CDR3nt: TGTGCCAGCAGCTGGGGCCTTATCACCTACAATGAGCAGTTCTTC
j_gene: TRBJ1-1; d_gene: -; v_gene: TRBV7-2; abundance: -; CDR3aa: CASSLQGRGFGTEAFF; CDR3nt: TGTGCCAGCAGCTTACAGGGAAGAGGATTTGGCACTGAAGCTTTCTTT
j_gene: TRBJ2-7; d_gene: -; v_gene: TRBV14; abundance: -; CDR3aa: CASSRRSDSQQYF; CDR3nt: TGTGCCAGCAGCCGTAGATCAGACAGTCAGCAGTACTTC
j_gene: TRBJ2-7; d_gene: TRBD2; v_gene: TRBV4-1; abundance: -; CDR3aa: CASSLERGGYEQYF; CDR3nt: TGCGCCAGCAGCCTAGAGCGGGGGGGCTACGAGCAGTACTTC
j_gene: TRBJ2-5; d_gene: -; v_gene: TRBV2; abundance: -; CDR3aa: CASRATWGPQETQYF; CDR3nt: TGTGCCAGCAGAGCGACATGGGGCCCCCAGGAGACCCAGTACTTC
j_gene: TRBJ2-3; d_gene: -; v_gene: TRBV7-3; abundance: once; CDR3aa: CASSFLRDTQYF; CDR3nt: TGTGCCAGCAGTTTCCTTAGAGATACGCAGTATTTT
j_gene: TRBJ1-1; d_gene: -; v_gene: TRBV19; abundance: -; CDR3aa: CASSREERAFF; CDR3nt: TGTGCCAGTAGTAGGGAGGAGAGGGCTTTCTTT
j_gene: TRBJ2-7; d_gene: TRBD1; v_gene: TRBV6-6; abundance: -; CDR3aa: CASSRDRYEQYF; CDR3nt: TGTGCCAGCAGTCGGGACAGGTACGAGCAGTACTTC
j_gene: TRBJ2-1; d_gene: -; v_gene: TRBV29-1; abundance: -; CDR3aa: CSVPPRNNEQFF; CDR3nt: TGCAGCGTTCCCCCCAGAAACAATGAGCAGTTCTTC
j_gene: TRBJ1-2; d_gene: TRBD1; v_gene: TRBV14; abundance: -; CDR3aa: CASSRDRYYGYTF; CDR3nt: TGTGCCAGCAGCAGGGACAGATACTATGGCTACACCTTC
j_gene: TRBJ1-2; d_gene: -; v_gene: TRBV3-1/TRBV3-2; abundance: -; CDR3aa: CASSPWDKDGYTF; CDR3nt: TGTGCCAGCAGCCCCTGGGACAAGGATGGCTACACCTTC
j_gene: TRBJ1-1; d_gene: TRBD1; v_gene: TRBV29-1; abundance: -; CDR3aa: CSPMTRGQENTEAFF; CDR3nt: TGCAGCCCAATGACACGTGGACAGGAGAACACTGAAGCTTTCTTT
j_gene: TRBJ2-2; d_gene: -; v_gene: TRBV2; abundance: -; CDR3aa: CASSDRTGELFF; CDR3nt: TGTGCCAGCAGTGACCGGACCGGGGAGCTGTTTTTT
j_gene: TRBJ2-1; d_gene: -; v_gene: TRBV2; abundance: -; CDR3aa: CASDRSLYNEQFF; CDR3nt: TGTGCCAGTGACAGATCCCTATACAATGAGCAGTTCTTC
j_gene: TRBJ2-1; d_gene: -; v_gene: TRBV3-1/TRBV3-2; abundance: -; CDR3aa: CASSRSAGKHEQFF; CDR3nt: TGTGCCAGCAGCAGGTCGGCAGGGAAGCATGAGCAGTTCTTC
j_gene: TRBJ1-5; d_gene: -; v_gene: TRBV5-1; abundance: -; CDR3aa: CASSLSGERNQPQHF; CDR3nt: TGCGCCAGCAGCTTATCCGGGGAGCGCAATCAGCCCCAGCATTTT
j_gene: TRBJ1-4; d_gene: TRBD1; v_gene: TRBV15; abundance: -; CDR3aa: CATSRDRGINEKLFF; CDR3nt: TGTGCCACCAGCCGAGACAGGGGAATAAATGAAAAACTGTTTTTT
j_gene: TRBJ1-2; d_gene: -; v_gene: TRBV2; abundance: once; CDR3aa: CASSPTENYGYTF; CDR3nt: TGTGCCAGCAGCCCGACAGAGAACTATGGCTACACCTTC
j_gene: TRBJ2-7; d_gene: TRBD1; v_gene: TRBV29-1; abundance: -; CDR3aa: CSVAPAGGYEQYF; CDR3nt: TGCAGCGTTGCGCCGGCAGGGGGCTACGAGCAGTACTTC
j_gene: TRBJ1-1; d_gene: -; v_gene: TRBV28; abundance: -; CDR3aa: CASSFIGSGGTEAFF; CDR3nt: TGTGCCAGCAGTTTTATCGGCAGCGGGGGGACTGAAGCTTTCTTT
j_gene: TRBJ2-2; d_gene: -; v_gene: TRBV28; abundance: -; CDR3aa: CASTPGGFTGELFF; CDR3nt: TGTGCCAGCACTCCTGGGGGGTTCACCGGGGAGCTGTTTTTT
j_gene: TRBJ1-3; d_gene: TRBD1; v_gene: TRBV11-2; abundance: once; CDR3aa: CASRGQGVSIYF; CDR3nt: TGTGCCAGCAGGGGACAGGGAGTGTCCATATATTTT
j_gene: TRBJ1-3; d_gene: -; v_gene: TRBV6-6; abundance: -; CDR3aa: CASSRYDYSKGNTIYF; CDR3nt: TGTGCCAGCAGTCGATATGACTACAGCAAAGGAAACACCATATATTTT
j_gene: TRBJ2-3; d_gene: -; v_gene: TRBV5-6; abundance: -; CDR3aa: CASSLSSAQYF; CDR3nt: TGTGCCAGCAGCTTGTCGAGTGCGCAGTATTTT
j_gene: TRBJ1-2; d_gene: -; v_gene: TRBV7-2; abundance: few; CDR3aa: CASSLRGTQRYGYTF; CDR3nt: TGTGCCAGCAGCCTTAGGGGAACCCAACGCTATGGCTACACCTTC
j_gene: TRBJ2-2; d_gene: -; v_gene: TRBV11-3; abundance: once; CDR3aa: CASSLDRTVTGELFF; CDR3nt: TGTGCCAGCAGCTTAGATAGAACAGTCACCGGGGAGCTGTTTTTT
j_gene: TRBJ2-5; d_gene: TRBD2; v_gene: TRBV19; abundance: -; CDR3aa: CASSGQGSGQETQYF; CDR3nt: TGTGCCAGTAGCGGCCAAGGTAGCGGGCAAGAGACCCAGTACTTC
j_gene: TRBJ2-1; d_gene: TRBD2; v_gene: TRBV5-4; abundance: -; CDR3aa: CASSQGLAGGNEQFF; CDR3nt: TGTGCCAGCAGCCAGGGACTAGCGGGGGGCAATGAGCAGTTCTTC
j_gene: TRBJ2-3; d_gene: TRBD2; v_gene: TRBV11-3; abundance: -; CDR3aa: CASSLGGGAGDTQYF; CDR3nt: TGTGCCAGCAGCTTAGGCGGGGGGGCGGGAGATACGCAGTATTTT
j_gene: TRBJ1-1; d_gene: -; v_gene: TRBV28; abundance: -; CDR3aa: CASSLLQGNRDTEAFF; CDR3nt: TGTGCCAGCAGTTTACTCCAGGGGAATAGGGACACTGAAGCTTTCTTT
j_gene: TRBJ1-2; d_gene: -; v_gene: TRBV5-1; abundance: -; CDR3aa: CASSRPDRGLYGYTF; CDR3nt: TGCGCCAGCAGCCGGCCGGACAGAGGCCTCTATGGCTACACCTTC
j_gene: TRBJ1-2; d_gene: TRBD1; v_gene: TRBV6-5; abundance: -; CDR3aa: CASRVTAQGVGYTF; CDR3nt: TGTGCCAGCAGAGTGACAGCCCAGGGGGTAGGCTACACCTTC
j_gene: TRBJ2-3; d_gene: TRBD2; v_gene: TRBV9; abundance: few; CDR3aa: CASTESGGRLTDTQYF; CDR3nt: TGTGCCAGCACGGAGAGCGGGGGGCGACTAACAGATACGCAGTATTTT
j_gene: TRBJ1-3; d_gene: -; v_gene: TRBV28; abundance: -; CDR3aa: CASTGGYTGFGLSGNTIYF; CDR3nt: TGTGCCAGCACCGGGGGGTACACAGGGTTTGGACTCTCTGGAAACACCATATATTTT
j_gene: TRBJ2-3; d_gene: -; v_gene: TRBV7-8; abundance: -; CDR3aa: CASSLLSRGTDTQYF; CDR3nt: TGTGCCAGCAGCTTATTATCGAGGGGGACAGATACGCAGTATTTT
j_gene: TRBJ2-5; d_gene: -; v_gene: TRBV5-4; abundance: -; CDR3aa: CASSLVSREETQYF; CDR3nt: TGTGCCAGCAGCTTGGTTAGCAGGGAAGAGACCCAGTACTTC
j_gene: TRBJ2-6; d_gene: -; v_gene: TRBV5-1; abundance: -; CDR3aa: CASSLRSWAGQLDSGANVLTF; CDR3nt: TGCGCCAGCAGCTTGCGGTCGTGGGCGGGACAGCTAGACTCTGGGGCCAACGTCCTGACTTTC
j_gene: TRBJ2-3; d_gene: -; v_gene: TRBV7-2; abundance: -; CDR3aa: CASNTNPQDTQYF; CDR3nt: TGTGCCAGCAATACGAACCCCCAGGATACGCAGTATTTT
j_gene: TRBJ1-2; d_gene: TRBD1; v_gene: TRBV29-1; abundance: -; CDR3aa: CSVGRDRGVGYTF; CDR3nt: TGCAGCGTTGGCCGGGACAGGGGAGTTGGCTACACCTTC
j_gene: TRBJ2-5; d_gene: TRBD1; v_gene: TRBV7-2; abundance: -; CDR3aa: CASSNYRGETQYF; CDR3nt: TGTGCCAGCAGCAATTACAGGGGAGAGACCCAGTACTTC
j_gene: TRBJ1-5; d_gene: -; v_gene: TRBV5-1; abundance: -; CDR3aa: CASSLAPLGGSNQPQHF; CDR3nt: TGCGCCAGCAGCTTGGCTCCTCTAGGGGGTAGCAATCAGCCCCAGCATTTT
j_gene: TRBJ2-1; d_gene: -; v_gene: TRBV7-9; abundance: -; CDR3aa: CASSNRGHNNYNEQFF; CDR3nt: TGTGCCAGCAGCAACCGCGGGCACAACAACTACAATGAGCAGTTCTTC
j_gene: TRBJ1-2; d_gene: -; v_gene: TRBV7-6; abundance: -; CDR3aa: CASSSNTGNYGYTF; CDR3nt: TGTGCCAGCAGCTCCAATACAGGCAACTATGGCTACACCTTC
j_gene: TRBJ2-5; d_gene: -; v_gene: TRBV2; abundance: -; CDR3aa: CASSDDVYGVQETQYF; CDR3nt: TGTGCCAGCAGTGACGACGTGTACGGGGTCCAAGAGACCCAGTACTTC
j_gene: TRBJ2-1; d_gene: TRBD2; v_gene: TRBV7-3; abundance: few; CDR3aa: CASSLIASGVYNEQFF; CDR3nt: TGTGCCAGCAGCTTAATTGCTAGCGGGGTGTACAATGAGCAGTTCTTC